The 24 T cell receptor beta chains in this list originate from one sample, sequenced in a study of cytomegalovirus exposure and HLA in healthy donors. PCR used 60 Vbeta primers and 13 Jbeta primers. Some clones are missing from TCRdb's copy, which holds only in-frame ones; the method was immunoSEQ multiplex PCR. Found here are about 140,000 clones, nearly 90% of them singletons; the top ten hold roughly 0.5%. The specimen was PBMCs. The receptors derive from a woman in her thirties or forties in good health and CMV-seronegative.

The chain couples TRBV4-1 to TRBJ1-1; D not resolved. This CDR3 is 12 amino acids long. Per the germline V gene, CDR1 is MGHRA and CDR2 is YSYEKL. The V end was cut by 5 bases, the J end by 7 bases, with 11 bases between. The CDR3 coding sequence is TGCGCCAGCAGCACGCCACAGAGTGAAGCTTTCTTT. Translated, it gives CASSTPQSEAFF.

This chain joins TRBV11-3 and TRBJ2-1, with D perhaps TRBD2 (5 bases). This CDR3 has 16 amino acids. Deletions cut 5 bases from V and 0 bases from J, with 14 bases between. In germline, CDR1 is SGHNT, CDR2 YENEEA. The CDR3 bases are TGTGCCAGCAGCCCGCAATGGGAGAGCTCCTACAATGAGCAGTTCTTC. Translated: CASSPQWESSYNEQFF. Complete variable domain (other parts from reference TRBV11-3 and TRBJ2-1): EAGVVQSPRYKIIEKKQPVAFWCNPISGHNTLYWYLQNLGQGPELLIRYENEEAVDDSQLPKDRFSAERLKGVDSTLKIQPAELGDSAVYLCASSPQWESSYNEQFFGPGTRLTVL.

The chain joins TRBV6-5 to TRBJ1-5; 7 bases align to TRBD1. The V and J ends lost 6 bases and 4 bases, in that order; junction bases with no gene match: 9. Germline CDR1 and CDR2: MNHEY and SVGAGI. The CDR3 spans 15 residues. The CDR3 region is CASRPLRGSNQPQHF. The CDR3 nucleotides read TGTGCCAGCAGACCCCTCAGGGGGTCAAATCAGCCCCAGCATTTT.

The rearrangement uses TRBV7-8 and TRBJ2-3; 9 nucleotides line up with TRBD1. Germline CDR1 reads SGHVS; CDR2 reads FQNEAQ. The CDR3 contains 17 residues. V shed 3 bases, J shed 4 bases, and the junction held 11 bases outside the gene matches. CDR3 residues: CASSFTPGTGRPDTQYF. The CDR3 bases are TGTGCCAGCAGCTTCACCCCCGGGACAGGGCGTCCAGATACGCAGTATTTT.

CDR3: CASSQQTGSGYTF. The CDR3 bases are TGCGCCAGCAGCCAACAGACAGGGTCGGGCTACACCTTC. This chain connects TRBV4-1 to TRBJ1-2; the match to TRBD1 covers 7 bases. The germline CDR1 and CDR2 sequences are MGHRA and YSYEKL. The CDR3 is 13 residues long. Trimming cost V 2 bases and J 8 bases; bases outside gene matches: 5.

The DNA for the CDR3 is TGTGCCAGCAGCTTAGGACTAGCGGACCAAGAGACCCAGTACTTC. As protein: CASSLGLADQETQYF. The chain combines TRBV13 with TRBJ2-5; 8 positions agree with TRBD2. Germline lookup yields CDR1 PRHDT and CDR2 FYEKMQ (reference sequence). The CDR3 has 15 amino acids. Trimming cost V 0 bases and J 0 bases; bases outside gene matches: 0.

The rearrangement joins TRBV11-3 to TRBJ2-2; D is perhaps TRBD2 (6 bases). The germline CDR1 and CDR2 sequences are SGHNT and YENEEA. V lost 5 bases and J 4 bases, leaving 14 bases between the germline ends. This CDR3 has 15 amino acids. This CDR3 is CASSPQGGGTGELFF. CDR3 coding DNA: TGTGCCAGCAGCCCCCAGGGAGGCGGCACCGGGGAGCTGTTTTTT. The full variable domain, its missing parts supplied by reference TRBV11-3 and TRBJ2-2, is EAGVVQSPRYKIIEKKQPVAFWCNPISGHNTLYWYLQNLGQGPELLIRYENEEAVDDSQLPKDRFSAERLKGVDSTLKIQPAELGDSAVYLCASSPQGGGTGELFFGEGSRLTVL.

A remark on this clone: The same CDR3 is also encoded by other DNA sequences in this sample. The rearrangement joins TRBV9 to TRBJ2-7, with TRBD2 identical over 10 bases. In germline, CDR1 is SGDLS, CDR2 YYNGEE. With V trimmed by 0 bases and J by 4 bases, 1 base remained unmatched. This CDR3 has 14 residues. The CDR3 here is CASSVASGSYEQYF. In DNA, the CDR3 is TGTGCCAGCAGCGTAGCTAGCGGGAGTTACGAGCAGTACTTC.

The chain employs TRBV21-1 and TRBJ2-2; the table assigns TRBD1, which was not confirmed against the DNA. TRBV21-1 is flagged as a pseudogene. CDR3 length equals 21 residues. The CDR3 sequence is CASSKLAGAASSKGITGELFF. DNA for the CDR3: TGTGCCAGCAGCAAATTAGCAGGAGCTGCTAGTTCCAAGGGGATCACCGGGGAGCTGTTTTTT.

This rearrangement joins TRBV6-5 to TRBJ1-1; possibly TRBD1 for D (5 bases). The CDR3 is 15 residues long. V dropped 5 bases and J dropped 4 bases, with 17 bases sitting between them. Germline assignment: CDR1 MNHEY and CDR2 SVGAGI. The CDR3 protein is CASSAGRDLGTEAFF. As DNA, the CDR3 is TGTGCCAGCAGTGCGGGGCGGGACCTCGGCACTGAAGCTTTCTTT.

V gene TRBV27 combines with J gene TRBJ1-4; D may be TRBD1 (5 bases). Trimming removed 8 bases from V and 10 bases from J, with 8 bases in between. Germline CDR1 and CDR2: MNHEY and SMNVEV (reference sequence). The CDR3 is made up of 10 amino acids. In DNA, the CDR3 is TGTGCCAGCGGGCAGGGAAAACTGTTTTTT. Amino acids: CASGQGKLFF.

The V gene is TRBV19, the J gene TRBJ2-2; TRBD1 matches 10 bases. Germline V lookup: CDR1 LNHDA, CDR2 SQIVND (reference sequence). The CDR3 sequence is 16 residues long. V gave up 6 bases and J gave up 4 bases; unmatched junction bases: 8. The DNA for the CDR3 is TGTGCCAGTAGCCGACAGGGGGCGCTCGGCACCGGGGAGCTGTTTTTT. Translated: CASSRQGALGTGELFF.

The V call is TRBV6-1, the J call TRBJ1-1; TRBD1 is a possible D gene (6 bases). Germline lookup yields CDR1 MNHNS and CDR2 SASEGT. This CDR3 has 15 amino acids. Trimming shortened V by 5 bases and J by 0 bases, and 13 bases separated the two germline ends. CDR3 coding DNA: TGTGCCAGCAGTTTTCGAACAGGGTTGAACACTGAAGCTTTCTTT. Translation: CASSFRTGLNTEAFF.

The chain's CDR3 is CASSLVGVRYNEQFF. CDR3 nucleotide sequence: TGTGCCAGCAGCTTAGTCGGGGTCCGCTACAATGAGCAGTTCTTC. The V and J genes are TRBV7-2 and TRBJ2-1; D is perhaps TRBD2 (5 bases). The CDR3 has 15 amino acids. Trimming cost V 1 base and J 3 bases, with 10 bases left between them. CDR1 is SGHTA and CDR2 is FQGNSA in the germline V gene.

V is TRBV6-9 and J is TRBJ2-2; maybe TRBD2 (6 bases). The germline V gene has CDR1 MNHGY and CDR2 SVAAGI. The V and J ends lost 8 bases and 0 bases respectively, with 13 bases between them. CDR3 length equals 15 residues. CDR3 in amino acids: CASGAGRANTGELFF. DNA for the CDR3: TGTGCCAGCGGTGCGGGACGTGCGAACACCGGGGAGCTGTTTTTT.

The rearrangement joins TRBV6-4 to TRBJ2-1; D is possibly TRBD2 (5 bases). Germline CDR1 and CDR2: MRHNA and SNTAGT. V dropped 4 bases and J dropped 0 bases, with 7 bases sitting between them. The CDR3 contains 14 residues. In nucleotides, the CDR3 is TGTGCCAGCAGTGTAGCGAGCTCCTACAATGAGCAGTTCTTC. It specifies CASSVASSYNEQFF.

The rearrangement links TRBV21-1 to TRBJ1-1. TRBV21-1 is listed as a pseudogene. This CDR3 contains 13 residues. CDR3 bases: TGTGCCAGCAGCAAAGAAGGTTTAGAGGCAGCTTTCTTT. This sequence encodes CASSKEGLEAAFF.

The V call is TRBV27, the J call TRBJ2-1; D is unclear. Germline-derived CDR1 and CDR2 are MNHEY and SMNVEV (reference sequence). CDR3 length equals 12 residues. Trimming removed 6 bases from V and 7 bases from J, with 10 bases in between. CDR3 region: CASRGPGNEQFF. The CDR3 DNA sequence: TGTGCCAGCAGGGGCCCAGGTAATGAGCAGTTCTTC.

This chain links TRBV9 with TRBJ1-3; D is possibly TRBD1 (5 bases). V gave up 4 bases and J gave up 4 bases, with 21 bases separating them. The CDR3 has 17 amino acids. CDR1 is SGDLS, CDR2 YYNGEE, per germline. The chain's CDR3 is CASSPSAPGSVGNTIYF. The DNA for the CDR3 is TGTGCCAGCAGCCCTAGCGCGCCAGGGTCAGTAGGAAACACCATATATTTT.

This sequence joins TRBV5-1 and TRBJ2-1; 13 nucleotides agree with TRBD2. The CDR3 length is 16 residues. V was pared by 3 bases and J by 6 bases, with 6 bases of the junction left unmatched. Germline V lookup: CDR1 SGHRS, CDR2 YFSETQ. The CDR3 coding sequence is TGCGCCAGCAGCTACGGGACTAGCGGGGCTGGCAATGAGCAGTTCTTC. It yields the protein CASSYGTSGAGNEQFF.

This chain connects TRBV2 to TRBJ1-5, with TRBD1 as a possible D gene (6 bases). The CDR3 consists of 17 residues. V dropped 0 bases and J dropped 0 bases, with 12 bases sitting between them. Germline V gene data show CDR1 as SNHLY and CDR2 as FYNNEI. The CDR3 reads CASSEAPQGGSNQPQHF. The CDR3 nucleotides read TGTGCCAGCAGTGAAGCGCCGCAAGGGGGTAGCAATCAGCCCCAGCATTTT.

The rearrangement uses TRBV7-9 and TRBJ2-3; D remains unclear. The CDR3 has 13 amino acids. Germline V gives CDR1 SEHNR, CDR2 FQNEAQ (reference sequence). The germline V and J ends were trimmed by 2 bases and 2 bases, with 5 bases remaining between them. CDR3 sequence: CASSLLLTDTQYF. The CDR3 DNA is TGTGCCAGCAGCTTACTTCTCACAGATACGCAGTATTTT.

The chain is built from TRBV7-9 and TRBJ2-4; 7 positions agree with TRBD1. The CDR3 length is 16 residues. Germline assignment: CDR1 SEHNR and CDR2 FQNEAQ (reference sequence). V was clipped by 5 bases and J by 0 bases; unmatched bases: 7. CDR3 loop: CASSRTGGLAKNIQYF. CDR3 in DNA: TGTGCCAGCAGCCGGACAGGTGGCCTAGCCAAAAACATTCAGTACTTC. The whole variable domain, filled in from reference TRBV7-9 and TRBJ2-4, reads DTGVSQNPRHKITKRGQNVTFRCDPISEHNRLYWYRQTLGQGPEFLTYFQNEAQLEKSRLLSDRFSAERPKGSFSTLEIQRTEQGDSAMYLCASSRTGGLAKNIQYFGAGTRLSVL.

The table lists this clone with a count of one. This rearrangement joins TRBV7-2 to TRBJ1-5, with 7 bases lining up with TRBD1. Germline CDR1 is SGHTA and CDR2 is FQGNSA. The CDR3 is made up of 14 amino acids. Losses at the gene ends were 5 bases for V and 5 bases for J; bases not matched to a gene: 6. The CDR3 loop is CASSPQGWDQPQHF. Written as DNA, the CDR3 is TGTGCCAGCAGCCCACAGGGGTGGGATCAGCCCCAGCATTTT. Looking up the rest from reference TRBV7-2 and TRBJ1-5 gives the full variable domain: GAGVSQSPSNKVTEKGKDVELRCDPISGHTALYWYRQSLGQGLEFLIYFQGNSAPDKSGLPSDRFSAERTGGSVSTLTIQRTQQEDSAVYLCASSPQGWDQPQHFGDGTRLSIL.